The clone carrying this TCR beta chain was seen repeatedly, ten times or more. The target antigen is unknown. The CDR3 runs to 13 residues. CDR1 and CDR2 (germline): MNHEY, SVGAGI. Trimming removed 4 bases at V and 4 bases at J, with 7 bases between. Findings and caveats of the study: Tumor memory CD4+ T cell TCR gene usage was found to cluster with blood and lymph node memory CD4+ cells and with lymph node naive CD4+ cells.

After constant-region reverse-primer amplification, full-length variable regions underwent semi-nested PCR with Nested Universal Primer A. MiXCR was run by TCRdb on the 5' RACE reads, yielding one entry per CDR3 protein. The sample shows under 45,000 distinct CDR3 sequences, 30% of them seen only once. Sequencing was carried out using tumor-infiltrating memory CD4+ T cells sorted from the breast tumor. As to subset: memory CD4+ T cells, CD4+CD45RO+CD25-. This TCR derives from a female donor with breast cancer. The chain has TRBV6-5 and TRBJ2-2; no reliable D call. The CDR3 coding sequence is TGTGCCAGCAGTTCCAATCCCACCGGGGAGCTGTTTTTT. Its protein is CASSSNPTGELFF.